These T cell receptor beta chains were read from a single sample in a study of cytomegalovirus exposure and HLA in healthy donors. Method: immunoSEQ multiplex PCR; TCRdb's copy keeps in-frame clones and lacks some. There are about 74,000 clones in the sample; less than 95% occur only once, and under 2% lies in the top ten. Specimen: PBMCs. Every receptor here comes from a woman aged 18-29 years in good health and CMV-seropositive. Each CDR3 is given with its conserved first and last residue. A D gene is named only where the DNA matches it firmly. Clone sizes are given selectively: once, few, many, or a class where the clone is expanded.

v_gene	d_gene	j_gene	abundance	CDR3nt	CDR3aa
TRBV13	TRBD2	TRBJ2-1	NA	TGTGCCAGCAGCCCAGCGGGAGAGGTCAACAATGAGCAGTTCTTC	CASSPAGEVNNEQFF
TRBV5-1	TRBD2	TRBJ2-1	NA	TGCGCCAGCAGCATGCAGACTAGCGGGAGTGGCCATGAGCAGTTCTTC	CASSMQTSGSGHEQFF
TRBV9	TRBD1	TRBJ2-1	NA	TGTGCCAGCAGTTTAGGACAGGGCTCCTACAATGAGCAGTTCTTC	CASSLGQGSYNEQFF
TRBV30	NA	TRBJ2-6	once	TGTGCCTGGAGGATGCAGTACATTGGTGTCCTGACTTTC	CAWRMQYIGVLTF
TRBV18	TRBD1	TRBJ1-3	NA	TGTGCCAGCTCACCTTCCGACAGGGCTGGAAACACCATATATTTT	CASSPSDRAGNTIYF
TRBV30	TRBD2	TRBJ2-1	once	TGTGCCTGGAGTCCCGGACTAGGAGGCTACAATGAGCAGTTCTTC	CAWSPGLGGYNEQFF
TRBV19	TRBD1	TRBJ2-7	NA	TGTGCCAGTAGTCCGCCCGGGACAGTTAGCTCCTACGAGCAGTACTTC	CASSPPGTVSSYEQYF
TRBV9	NA	TRBJ1-4	NA	TGTGCCAGCAGCGTCGGCGGGTCTAATGAAAAACTGTTTTTT	CASSVGGSNEKLFF
TRBV11-2	NA	TRBJ2-7	NA	TGTGCCAGCAGCTTAGTACAAGCGAGCTCCTACGAGCAGTACTTC	CASSLVQASSYEQYF
TRBV5-1	TRBD1	TRBJ2-3	NA	TGCGCCAGCAGCGCTACCGGGACAGGGATCGGGGCTAGCACAGATACGCAGTATTTT	CASSATGTGIGASTDTQYF
TRBV6-1	NA	TRBJ2-1	NA	TGTGCCAGCAGTGAAGCGGAGGGGTGGTCTTCCAATGAGCAGTTCTTC	CASSEAEGWSSNEQFF
TRBV7-4	NA	TRBJ1-5	NA	TGTGCCAGCAGCAGAACGGGACTCAAGCCCTCCAATCAGCCCCAGCATTTT	CASSRTGLKPSNQPQHF
TRBV6-5	TRBD1	TRBJ1-6	NA	TGTGCCAGCAGTACCCGGGACAGGTATTCACCCCTCCACTTT	CASSTRDRYSPLHF
TRBV30	TRBD1	TRBJ1-1	NA	TGTGCCTGGAGTAGGGGGCTGACGGAGGCTTTCTTT	CAWSRGLTEAFF
TRBV7-9	TRBD2	TRBJ2-7	NA	TGTGCCAGCAGCTTAGCCGGACTAGCGGGAGGAGGGAACGAGCAGTACTTC	CASSLAGLAGGGNEQYF
TRBV2	TRBD1	TRBJ2-3	NA	TGTGCCAGCAGTGTACAGGGGAGCACAGATACGCAGTATTTT	CASSVQGSTDTQYF
TRBV30	TRBD1	TRBJ2-3	NA	TGTGCCTGGTCTTGGACAGGGGCCACAGATACGCAGTATTTT	CAWSWTGATDTQYF
TRBV9	TRBD2	TRBJ2-3	NA	TGTGCCAGCAGCCCCCTCCCGAGTCCCGGGACTAGTGTCGCAGATACGCAGTATTTT	CASSPLPSPGTSVADTQYF
TRBV9	TRBD1	TRBJ2-1	NA	TGTGCCAGCAGCGAGACAGGGGGCTACAATGAGCAGTTCTTC	CASSETGGYNEQFF
TRBV4-1	TRBD2	TRBJ2-1	NA	TGCGCCAGCAGCCAAGGTCTTTTTGGCTTCACTAGCGGGAAAGAGCAGTTCTTC	CASSQGLFGFTSGKEQFF
TRBV5-6	NA	TRBJ2-3	NA	TGTGCCAGCAGCTCAAGTGGGACTGCCCATTCAGATACGCAGTATTTT	CASSSSGTAHSDTQYF
TRBV5-1	NA	TRBJ2-7	NA	TGCGCCAGCAGCTCTGGCATGTACGAGCAGTACTTC	CASSSGMYEQYF
TRBV30	NA	TRBJ1-2	NA	TGTGCCTTTTGGGGGGTTGGCTACACCTTC	CAFWGVGYTF
TRBV5-1	TRBD1	TRBJ1-2	once	TGCGCCAGCAGGGAAGGACAGGGGAACTATGGCTACACCTTC	CASREGQGNYGYTF
TRBV29-1	TRBD1	TRBJ1-2	NA	TGCAGCGTTGAAGCGGACAGGGGTGGCTACACCTTC	CSVEADRGGYTF
TRBV4-2	NA	TRBJ2-1	NA	TGTGCCAGCAGCCAAGATTCGGAGCAGTTCTTC	CASSQDSEQFF
TRBV15	NA	TRBJ1-6	NA	TGTGCCACCGGGCAGGGAGGATCATATTCACCCCTCCACTTT	CATGQGGSYSPLHF
TRBV2	NA	TRBJ2-7	NA	TGTGCCAGCAGTCAACAGGTCTACGAGCAGTACTTC	CASSQQVYEQYF
TRBV9	TRBD1	TRBJ1-1	NA	TGTGCCAGCAGCGTAGGATTGGGACAGCCCACTGAAGCTTTCTTT	CASSVGLGQPTEAFF
TRBV6-1	NA	TRBJ1-6	few	TGTGCCAGCAGTGGCGGGCGATCTGGGAATTCACCCCTCCACTTT	CASSGGRSGNSPLHF
TRBV6-1	NA	TRBJ2-7	NA	TGTGCCAGCAGACAGGGAAACCCCTACGAGCAGTACTTC	CASRQGNPYEQYF